Listed below are T cell receptor beta chains from one sample, sequenced in a study of OX40 agonist ivuxolimab in advanced cancers. TCRdb's table, derived via immunoSEQ multiplex PCR, lists solely in-frame clones and lacks some. Of fewer than 85,000 clones in the sample, under 90% were seen once. The input for sequencing was CD4+ or CD8+ T cells sorted from blood, taken in a trial of the OX40 agonist ivuxolimab. These TCRs come from an adult with an advanced solid tumor such as melanoma, head and neck, liver or kidney cancer. CDR3s include the opening cysteine and the closing phenylalanine or tryptophan.

>TRBV2|TRBJ2-5|13
CASTLEARETQYF
>TRBV9|TRBJ2-5|16
CASSGPLGLPGQTQYF
>TRBV5-1|TRBJ1-5|15
CASSLGQGAAQPQHF
>TRBV4-1|TRBJ1-4|15
CASSQEGTGAEKLFF
>TRBV5-1|TRBJ2-3|14
CASSFLRGTDTQYF
>TRBV25-1|TRBJ2-2|16
CASSDQRTGRSGELFF
>TRBV18|TRBJ2-3|14
CASSPADSWDTQYF
>TRBV7-2|TRBJ1-2|15
CASSLGQGGSYGYTF
>TRBV6-1|TRBJ1-2|15
CASSEFEQQNYGYTF
>TRBV5-4|TRBJ2-5|15
CASRLEGGQQETQYF
>TRBV5-6|TRBJ2-3|16
CASSGRQEHYTDTQYF
>TRBV5-1|TRBJ2-5|14
CASKGGGYQETQYF
>TRBV6-4|TRBJ1-2|15
CASSERTGGSYGYTF
>TRBV30|TRBJ2-1|16
CAWSVLESGRRNEQFF
>TRBV5-1|TRBJ2-3|13
CASSAGEGSTQYF
>TRBV4-1|TRBJ2-3|14
CASSRAGGTDTQYF
>TRBV10-1|TRBJ1-2|16
CASSDGTGGAGYGYTF
>TRBV11-3|TRBJ1-1|14
CASSLEGGDTEAFF
>TRBV5-5|TRBJ2-2|15
CASSLGQGDAGELFF
>TRBV5-5|TRBJ1-4|15
CASSASGFLEEKLFF
>TRBV2|TRBJ1-4|12
CASRRENEKLFF
>TRBV27|TRBJ1-2|12
CASSPRLGGYTF
>TRBV5-1|TRBJ1-3|16
CASSPRQGTSGNTIYF
>TRBV11-1|TRBJ2-7|16
CASSSQTRGFSYEQYF
>TRBV5-4|TRBJ1-1|15
CASSLAGGSPTEAFF
>TRBV27|TRBJ1-1|12
CASSFYGTEAFF
>TRBV2|TRBJ2-2|14
CASTGRGKAGELFF
>TRBV7-6|TRBJ2-3|12
CASSPTTDTQYF
>TRBV10-1|TRBJ2-2|16
CASSELAGSLTGELFF
>TRBV7-8|TRBJ1-5|16
CASSVKLLRWDQPQHF
>TRBV7-4|TRBJ1-2|14
CASSREWQAAGYTF
>TRBV30|TRBJ1-1|12
CAWRPRPSEAFF
>TRBV2|TRBJ2-7|14
CASRPNGGGYEQYF
>TRBV29-1|TRBJ2-7|17
CSASPGTSGRPGGEQYF
>TRBV12-5|TRBJ2-7|15
CASGLGIGGLDEQYF
>TRBV4-2|TRBJ1-1|15
CASSQVGITNTEAFF
>TRBV7-2|TRBJ2-7|15
CASSLAWGFPYEQYF
>TRBV10-2|TRBJ2-1|16
CASRGTSGGAKNEQFF
>TRBV6-6|TRBJ1-5|11
CASSGYQPQHF
>TRBV5-4|TRBJ1-4|13
CASSLARDEKLFF
>TRBV11-3|TRBJ2-3|15
CASSLGGLDTDTQYF
>TRBV2|TRBJ2-5|13
CASSGTGGETQYF
>TRBV7-2|TRBJ1-3|14
CASSQFGPGNTIYF
>TRBV14|TRBJ2-7|14
CASSQLRATYEQYF
>TRBV6-5|TRBJ2-3|16
CASSSSGRGGTDTQYF
>TRBV6-1|TRBJ2-5|14
CASSFGQVTETQYF
>TRBV18|TRBJ2-7|13
CASSPGQYYEQYF
>TRBV7-9|TRBJ1-5|15
CASSSGTGFNQPQHF
>TRBV6-5|TRBJ1-1|14
CASAGSDRGTEAFF
>TRBV11-2|TRBJ2-5|12
CASSLSRETQYF
>TRBV4-2|TRBJ2-5|17
CASSQGTLAGGKETQYF
>TRBV5-4|TRBJ1-2|17
CASSEQILGQEDYGYTF
>TRBV27|TRBJ1-1|15
CASSSGGGMATEAFF
>TRBV6-5|TRBJ1-1|14
CASSYSDRDTEAFF
>TRBV2|TRBJ1-5|14
CASSAAGGDQPQHF
>TRBV19|TRBJ2-3|14
CASSTPRRGDTQYF
>TRBV7-7|TRBJ2-2|13
CASSLGNTGELFF
>TRBV10-3|TRBJ2-5|12
CAISVDQETQYF